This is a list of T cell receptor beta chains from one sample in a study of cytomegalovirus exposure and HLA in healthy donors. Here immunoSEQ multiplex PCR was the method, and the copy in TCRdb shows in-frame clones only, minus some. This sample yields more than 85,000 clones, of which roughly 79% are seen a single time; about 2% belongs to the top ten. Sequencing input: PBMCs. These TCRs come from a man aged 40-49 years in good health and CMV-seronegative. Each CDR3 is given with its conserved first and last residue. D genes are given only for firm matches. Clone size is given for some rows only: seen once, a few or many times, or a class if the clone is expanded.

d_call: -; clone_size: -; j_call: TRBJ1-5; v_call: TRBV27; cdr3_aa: CASSLDRENQPQHF; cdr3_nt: TGTGCCAGCAGTTTAGATAGGGAGAATCAGCCCCAGCATTTT
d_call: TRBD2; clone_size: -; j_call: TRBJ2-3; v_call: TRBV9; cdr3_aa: CASSPRFRRERPDTQYF; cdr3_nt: TGTGCCAGCAGCCCCCGATTCAGGCGGGAGCGCCCAGATACGCAGTATTTT
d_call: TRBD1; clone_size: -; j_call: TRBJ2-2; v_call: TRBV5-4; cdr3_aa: CASSPRTGPPGELFF; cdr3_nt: TGTGCCAGCAGCCCCCGGACAGGGCCCCCCGGGGAGCTGTTTTTT
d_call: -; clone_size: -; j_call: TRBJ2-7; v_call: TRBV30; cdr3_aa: CAWSGTDPYEQYF; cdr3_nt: TGTGCCTGGAGTGGCACAGACCCCTACGAGCAGTACTTC
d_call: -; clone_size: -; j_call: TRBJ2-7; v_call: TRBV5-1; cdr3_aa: CASTSGTYPYEQYF; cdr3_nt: TGCGCCAGCACCTCCGGGACATACCCCTACGAGCAGTACTTC
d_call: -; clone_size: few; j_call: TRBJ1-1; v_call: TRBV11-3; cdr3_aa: CASSLGGAGEAEAFF; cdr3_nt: TGTGCCAGCAGCTTAGGAGGCGCGGGGGAGGCTGAAGCTTTCTTT
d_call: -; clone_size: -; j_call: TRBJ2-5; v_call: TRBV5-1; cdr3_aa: CASSRRGTQETQYF; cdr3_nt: TGCGCCAGCAGCCGCCGCGGGACCCAAGAGACCCAGTACTTC
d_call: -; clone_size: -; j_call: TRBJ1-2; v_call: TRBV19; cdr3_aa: CASSIEYRDGYTF; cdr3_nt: TGTGCCAGTAGTATAGAATACAGGGATGGCTACACCTTC
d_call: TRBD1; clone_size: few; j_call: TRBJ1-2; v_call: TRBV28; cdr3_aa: CASSSPETGHLYYGYTF; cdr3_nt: TGTGCCAGCAGTTCCCCCGAGACAGGGCATCTTTACTATGGCTACACCTTC
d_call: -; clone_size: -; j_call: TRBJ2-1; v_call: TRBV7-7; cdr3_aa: CASSPDMRLEQFF; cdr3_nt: TGTGCCAGCAGCCCGGACATGAGATTGGAGCAGTTCTTC
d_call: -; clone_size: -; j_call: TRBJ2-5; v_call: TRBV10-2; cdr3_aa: CASSELDSQETQYF; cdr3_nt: TGCGCCAGCAGTGAGTTGGACAGCCAAGAGACCCAGTACTTC
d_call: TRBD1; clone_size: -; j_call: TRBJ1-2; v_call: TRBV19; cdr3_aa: CASSIVAGQGNYGYTF; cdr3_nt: TGTGCCAGTAGTATAGTGGCGGGACAGGGGAACTATGGCTACACCTTC
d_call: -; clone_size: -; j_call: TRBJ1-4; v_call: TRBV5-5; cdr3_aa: CASRELNEKLFF; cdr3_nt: TGTGCCAGCCGGGAGCTTAATGAAAAACTGTTTTTT
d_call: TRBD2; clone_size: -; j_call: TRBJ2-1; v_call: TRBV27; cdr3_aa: CASSLFSGSVDYNEQFF; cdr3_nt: TGTGCCAGCAGTTTATTTAGCGGGAGTGTGGACTACAATGAGCAGTTCTTC